These 21 T cell receptor beta chains originate from one sample sequenced in a study of neurological immune-mediated disorders (dated by TCRdb to the late 2010s). Libraries were made using 5' RACE. Sequencing was carried out with an Illumina HiSeq 2500. TCRdb handled the public reads itself, with Q25 trimming in fastp and clone calling in MiXCR, and kept productive beta chains. When rows share a CDR3 protein, they turn into one entry using the most common DNA and genes. A total of 60,000 to 70,000 distinct CDR3 sequences appear in this sample, around 5.1% of them only once. The ten largest clonotypes hold 5.6% of the sample. Sample: PBMCs. Receptor source: a human donor with multiple sclerosis. The donor label of this sample is uncertain.

This clonotype was counted at least ten times. The CDR3 nucleotides read TGTGCCAGCAGCTCAACCCAGGGACAGGGGTACTATGGCTACACCTTC. Protein: CASSSTQGQGYYGYTF. The gene calls are TRBV7-9 and TRBJ1-2; the match to TRBD1 covers 10 bases. This CDR3 is 16 amino acids long. CDR1 SEHNR and CDR2 FQNEAQ come from the germline V gene (reference sequence). With 4 bases clipped from V and 3 bases from J, the junction kept 8 bases outside the gene matches.

This clonotype was recorded many times. This sequence joins TRBV2 and TRBJ2-3; tentatively, D is TRBD1 or TRBD2 (5 bases each). Deletions cut 5 bases from V and 0 bases from J, with 15 bases between. Germline V gene data show CDR1 as SNHLY and CDR2 as FYNNEI. This CDR3 spans 16 amino acids. The CDR3 sequence is CASSKVPGLSTDTQYF. CDR3 DNA: TGTGCCAGCAGTAAAGTCCCGGGGCTGAGCACAGATACGCAGTATTTT.

There are many counts of this clonotype. This chain uses TRBV5-5 with TRBJ2-2, with D tentatively TRBD2 (6 bases). V dropped 1 base and J dropped 5 bases, with 15 bases sitting between them. The V gene's germline CDR1 is SGHKS and CDR2 YYEKEE (reference sequence). The CDR3 contains 16 residues. The CDR3 here is CASSLWRGRVTGELFF. In DNA form, the CDR3 reads TGTGCCAGCAGCTTGTGGCGGGGCAGGGTTACCGGGGAGCTGTTTTTT.

Many counts were recorded for this clonotype. V and J are TRBV5-1 and TRBJ1-1; 8 bases fit TRBD1. This CDR3 has 16 residues. Germline trimming cut 0 bases from V and 4 bases from J; bases unmatched to any gene: 8. CDR1 and CDR2 from the germline V gene are SGHRS and YFSETQ. The CDR3 nucleotides are TGCGCCAGCAGCTTGGGACAGGGGTTAGGGGTCACTGAAGCTTTCTTT. This translates into CASSLGQGLGVTEAFF.

Ten or more counts support this clonotype. This chain joins TRBV20-1 and TRBJ2-7; TRBD2 aligns across 8 bases. The ends lost 6 bases at V and 4 bases at J; junction bases unmatched: 14. This CDR3 has 15 amino acids. The germline CDR1 and CDR2 sequences are DFQATT and SNEGSKA (reference sequence). The CDR3 region has the DNA TGCAGTGCCCAAACGACTAAGCGGGGGCGTTACGAGCAGTACTTC. Protein: CSAQTTKRGRYEQYF.

This clonotype appeared many times. V gene TRBV5-1 combines with J gene TRBJ1-1; tentatively, D is TRBD1 (5 bases). Germline V lookup: CDR1 SGHRS, CDR2 YFSETQ. The CDR3 runs to 14 residues. Trimming left V 4 bases short and J 0 bases short, with 10 bases between. CDR3 sequence reads: CASSPGTVNTEAFF. The CDR3 DNA reads TGCGCCAGCAGCCCCGGGACGGTGAACACTGAAGCTTTCTTT.

This clonotype was detected many times. V and J are TRBV6-5 and TRBJ1-4; D not certain. CDR3 size: 13 residues. Germline CDR1 is MNHEY and CDR2 is SVGAGI. V was pared by 0 bases and J by 10 bases, with 9 bases between. The CDR3 is CASSYSTAGKLFF. As DNA, the CDR3 is TGTGCCAGCAGTTACTCGACCGCGGGAAAACTGTTTTTT.

This clonotype was picked up many times. V and J are TRBV5-1 and TRBJ2-6; no definite D call. The CDR3 sequence is 14 residues long. With 4 bases removed from V and 5 bases from J, the gap between germline ends came to 10 bases. In germline, CDR1 is SGHRS, CDR2 YFSETQ. The CDR3 loop reads CASSLREWANVLTF. The CDR3 DNA follows: TGCGCCAGCAGCCTCAGAGAGTGGGCCAACGTCCTGACTTTC.

This clonotype came up many times. The rearrangement uses TRBV3-1 and TRBJ2-3; perhaps TRBD1 as D (5 bases). This CDR3 is built from 13 residues. Looked up from germline, CDR1 is LGHDT and CDR2 is YNNKEL (reference sequence). V shed 5 bases and J shed 6 bases, with 12 bases lying between them. The CDR3 nucleotides are TGTGCCAGCAGCGCCACGCAGGGCGATACGCAGTATTTT. Amino acids: CASSATQGDTQYF.

This clonotype was recorded many times. The gene calls are TRBV7-6 and TRBJ2-1; weak D call: TRBD2 (7 bases). V was cut by 6 bases and J by 4 bases, with 16 bases left in between. The length of the CDR3 is 15 residues. Germline CDR1 is SGHVS and CDR2 is FNYEAQ. As DNA, the CDR3 is TGTGCCAGCAGTCCTATCCGGGGGGCTTACAATGAGCAGTTCTTC. Translation gives CASSPIRGAYNEQFF.

At least ten counts were recorded for this clonotype. This chain connects TRBV5-6 to TRBJ2-6; 10 positions agree with TRBD1. The trim removed 6 bases at V and 2 bases at J, leaving 5 bases unmatched. The CDR3 sequence is 16 residues long. Germline-derived CDR1 and CDR2 are SGHDT and YYEEEE. The CDR3 nucleotides read TGTGCCAGCACCGGACAGGGGGGTGCTGGGGCCAACGTCCTGACTTTC. It yields the protein CASTGQGGAGANVLTF.

In its sample, this clonotype was seen many times. The rearrangement joins TRBV12-3 or TRBV12-4 to TRBJ2-7, with no clear D. V was clipped by 4 bases and J by 7 bases, with 8 bases between them. This CDR3 has 11 amino acids. Written as DNA, the CDR3 is TGTGCCAGCAGTTCCACGGAGGAGCAGTACTTC. This translates into CASSSTEEQYF.

In this sample, this clonotype turned up many times. The genes are TRBV5-6 and TRBJ2-3, with D uncertain. CDR3 length equals 13 residues. Trimming took off 4 bases at V and 6 bases at J, with 12 bases between the two ends. Germline V lookup: CDR1 SGHDT, CDR2 YYEEEE. The CDR3 region is CASSLRQLDTQYF. In nucleotides, the CDR3 is TGTGCCAGCAGCCTCCGGCAGCTGGATACGCAGTATTTT. Full variable domain (outside the CDR3, taken from reference TRBV5-6 and TRBJ2-3): DAGVTQSPTHLIKTRGQQVTLRCSPKSGHDTVSWYQQALGQGPQFIFQYYEEEERQRGNFPDRFSGHQFPNYSSELNVNALLLGDSALYLCASSLRQLDTQYFGPGTRLTVL.

The rearrangement joins TRBV5-1 to TRBJ2-3; D might be TRBD1 (6 bases). The CDR3 totals 17 residues. Trimming cost V 4 bases and J 1 base, with 19 bases left between them. Germline V gene sequence: CDR1 SGHRS, CDR2 YFSETQ. CDR3 sequence reads: CASSISLGAGRTDTQYF. CDR3 coding DNA: TGCGCCAGCAGCATCTCCCTGGGGGCAGGGCGCACAGATACGCAGTATTTT. Complete variable domain (other parts from reference TRBV5-1 and TRBJ2-3): KAGVTQTPRYLIKTRGQQVTLSCSPISGHRSVSWYQQTPGQGLQFLFEYFSETQRNKGNFPGRFSGRQFSNSRSEMNVSTLELGDSALYLCASSISLGAGRTDTQYFGPGTRLTVL.

This clonotype was detected many times. The V gene is TRBV10-3, the J gene TRBJ1-2; D unresolved. The CDR3 is made up of 14 amino acids. Germline CDR1 is ENHRY and CDR2 is SYGVKD. V was shortened by 6 bases and J by 1 base, with 12 bases between the two germline ends. The CDR3 sequence: CAIRETPSNYGYTF. The DNA of the CDR3 is TGTGCCATCAGGGAGACGCCAAGTAACTATGGCTACACCTTC.

This clonotype showed up many times. The chain recombines TRBV5-6 with TRBJ1-2; D possibly corresponds to TRBD1 (5 bases). V lost 4 bases and J 5 bases, leaving 15 bases between the germline ends. Germline CDR1 SGHDT, CDR2 YYEEEE. CDR3 length: 14 residues. The CDR3: CASSGAGLEYGYTF. The CDR3 DNA is TGTGCCAGCAGCGGGGCAGGGCTGGAGTATGGCTACACCTTC.

The sample holds many counts of this clonotype. The chain employs TRBV5-1 and TRBJ2-2; maybe TRBD1 (5 bases). This CDR3 contains 14 residues. Deletions cut 4 bases from V and 0 bases from J, with 7 bases between. Looked up from germline, CDR1 is SGHRS and CDR2 is YFSETQ. CDR3 protein: CASSETANTGELFF. CDR3 coding DNA: TGCGCCAGCAGCGAGACAGCGAACACCGGGGAGCTGTTTTTT. Full variable domain (outside the CDR3, taken from reference TRBV5-1 and TRBJ2-2): KAGVTQTPRYLIKTRGQQVTLSCSPISGHRSVSWYQQTPGQGLQFLFEYFSETQRNKGNFPGRFSGRQFSNSRSEMNVSTLELGDSALYLCASSETANTGELFFGEGSRLTVL.

This clonotype appeared many times. DNA for the CDR3: TGCGCCAGCAGTTCCCCTCCAACCTCCTACGAGCAGTACTTC. It is translated as CASSSPPTSYEQYF. The chain is built from TRBV5-1 and TRBJ2-7, with no clear D. The CDR3 is made up of 14 amino acids. Trimming removed 5 bases at V and 0 bases at J, with 12 bases between. The germline V gene has CDR1 SGHRS and CDR2 YFSETQ.

The CDR3 is CASSRTGADTDTQYF. CDR3 nucleotide sequence: TGTGCCAGCAGCCGGACAGGGGCCGACACAGATACGCAGTATTTT. The rearrangement uses TRBV6-5 and TRBJ2-3; 9 nucleotides agree with TRBD1. The length of the CDR3 is 15 residues. With V trimmed by 6 bases and J by 2 bases, 6 bases remained unmatched. CDR1 and CDR2 (germline): MNHEY, SVGAGI.

This clonotype was observed at least ten times. The rearrangement uses TRBV6-5 and TRBJ1-2; D ambiguous. The germline V and J ends were trimmed by 0 bases and 4 bases, with 6 bases remaining between them. Looked up from germline, CDR1 is MNHEY and CDR2 is SVGAGI. The CDR3 spans 13 residues. CDR3 DNA: TGTGCCAGCAGTTACTCGGGGTCCTATGGCTACACCTTC. Translating gives CASSYSGSYGYTF.

This clonotype was observed many times. The V gene is TRBV5-5, the J gene TRBJ2-5; D is tentatively TRBD1 or TRBD2 (6 bases each). This CDR3 region has 15 residues. CDR1 SGHKS and CDR2 YYEKEE come from the germline V gene (reference sequence). Trimming took 4 bases from V and 1 from J, leaving 14 bases between them. CDR3 loop: CASSPRGGGQETQYF. The CDR3 DNA sequence: TGTGCCAGCAGCCCCAGGGGAGGCGGCCAAGAGACCCAGTACTTC.